This TCR beta chain comes out of a study of cytomegalovirus exposure and HLA in healthy donors (dated by TCRdb to about 2017). About the full investigation: In an earlier analysis of roughly 500 of the donors, 250 to 350 Gb of sequence data and about 110 million unique TCR beta sequences from about 190 million T cells were reported. About 300 gigabases of sequencing data and tens of millions of unique TCR sequences were included in an early release covering around 600 HLA-typed donors. Of the roughly 400 genotyped donors, about 80% fell in the genetic ancestry cluster associated with self-reported Caucasian donors. The study aimed to test whether signatures of past pathogen exposure could be identified by cataloging public T cell receptors. The T cell repertoires of some 670 subjects were profiled by immunosequencing and related to cytomegalovirus serostatus. Besides the first cohort of approximately 710 subjects, a separate validation cohort made up of about 120 different subjects was used. The study combined high-throughput TCR immunosequencing, statistical association of individual TCRs with disease status, and machine learning to predict cytomegalovirus infection status. A later analysis re-analyzed previously published TCR beta repertoires from roughly 690 donors and added high-resolution HLA genotyping to study TCR occurrence patterns. Rather than using new phenotypic data, the later analysis identified candidate immune exposures from TCR beta sequences and from how often those sequences occurred across donors. An earlier analysis of 587 of the donors applied high-throughput TCR beta sequencing to assess whether each TCR beta V gene segment acted as functional or pseudogenic. Alongside the repertoire data, information on donor age, sex, ethnicity and CMV serostatus was compiled. In a later genetic analysis, genome-wide SNP genotypes for 398 of the 666 donors were used, and that subset was treated as a discovery cohort. All discovery cohort repertoires had been generated using a single sequencing platform. HLA typing covered class I and class II loci at four-digit resolution. Typing coverage differed by locus: A, B, C, DRB1 and DQB1 were typed in roughly 629-630 donors, DQA1 in about 500, DPA1 in roughly 590, and DPB1 in just under 480. Roughly 5 DR-DQ haplotypes were treated as single units for association and clustering because of strong linkage in the cohort. Among some 410 genotyped donors of the cohort, an average of around 250,000 unique TCR beta nucleotide sequences was sequenced per donor, of which approximately 19% were non-productive. General conclusions and limits of the study: The study listed 164 TCR beta chains as associated with cytomegalovirus. HLA typing was unavailable for some donors at each locus, so association tests used only the typed subset. Most TCR sequences were seen in very few donors, while some public TCRs were found in many individuals. Because counts were too low, roughly 17 rarely observed V segments, including chromosome 9 orphons, were left out of the earlier analysis of a few hundred of the donors. In vitro tests confirmed that a few of the cytomegalovirus-associated TCR beta chains recognize cytomegalovirus antigens. A further reported finding was that TCR beta sequences accurately predicted the HLA-A and HLA-B alleles for most subjects in the first cohort. When HLA alleles, especially DR and DQ, strongly co-occurred, TCR associations were difficult to assign to individual alleles. In both the original and validation cohorts, the classifier was reported to diagnose cytomegalovirus status with high specificity and sensitivity. Broadly in line with IMGT annotations, most TCR beta V segments showed up in productive rearrangements about 87% or about 30% of the time in an earlier analysis of several hundred of the donors. Some IMGT-functional V segments, including TRBV6-2 and TRBV6-3, could not be distinguished by the 87-base-pair reads and were therefore excluded. An association between a missense DCLRE1C variant and V-gene and J-gene trimming of TCR beta chains was found in a later genetic analysis and replicated in an independent cohort. A later analysis reported that several top co-occurrence clusters appeared linked to parvovirus B19, influenza, CMV and Epstein-Barr virus. At a false discovery rate of 0.05, a later analysis linked some 18,000 TCR beta sequences to specific HLA alleles. The only immune exposure information available for the cohort was CMV serostatus. A later analysis found that TCR association rates varied across HLA loci, with DRB1 alleles showing the most associated TCRs and HLA-C alleles the fewest. Correlated functional status among segregating V segments might reflect linkage disequilibrium, but an unknown experimental factor could not be ruled out. This cohort had only TCR beta chains sequenced, and the lack of alpha or paired-chain data limited which features could be detected. In a later analysis, most CMV-associated TCR beta chains were found to appear HLA-restricted, with HLA associations seemingly driven largely by CMV exposure. According to a later genetic analysis, donors in an Asian-associated ancestry cluster had fewer N-insertions in productive TCRs than the approximately 630-donor mean. In a later analysis, HLA-associated TCR beta chains showed more clonal expansion and lower generation probabilities than non-associated chains that were equally common. The presence/absence analyses assumed that sequencing depth was roughly uniform across donors, and that assumption may not be true. According to the authors, the approach could potentially be generalized to other disease states and immunological phenotypes. The sequencing pipeline was judged likely to have produced a cluster of highly shared sequence variants as a technical artifact.

CDR1 LNHNV and CDR2 YYDKDF were looked up in the germline V gene (reference sequence). A distance of 13 bases separates the germline ends of V and J, which lose 1 base and 4 bases respectively. From the cysteine through the phenylalanine, the CDR3 covers 15 amino acids. Only the CDR3 region is kept as DNA, spanning 45 bases read in frame from base 1. A note on this clone: Its cognate antigen has yet to be identified. Per-base quality was not reported, and no clone a single base away is much larger than it.

Library generation was performed with the immunoSEQ multiplex PCR assay. For the multiplex PCR, a mixture combining 60 forward primers for TCR Vbeta segments and 13 reverse primers for TCR Jbeta segments was used. A multiplex PCR assay on genomic DNA amplified the CDR3 region of rearranged TCR beta genes. Amplified TCR beta libraries were sequenced as 87-base-pair reads on the Illumina HiSeq System. The original pipeline was this. In a later analysis, 70 million to 95 million unique TCR beta chains were counted across the 500 to 850 repertoires, and roughly 10 million of these chains were shared by at least two donors. Raw reads were error-corrected and collapsed into unique sequences by a nearest-neighbor algorithm in which closely related sequences were merged to remove PCR and sequencing errors. V, D and J gene segments were assigned by aligning CDR3 sequences to IMGT reference sequences. For a sequence to be retained, a match of at least six nucleotides was required to both a V gene segment and a J gene segment. Rearrangements were called productive when the CDR3 lacked stop codons and stayed in frame with V and J; all others were non-productive. Following IMGT convention, CDR3 was defined as the stretch from the second conserved V-encoded cysteine to the conserved J-encoded phenylalanine. In an earlier analysis of roughly 580 of the donors, sequences lacking an unambiguous match to a single V gene segment were excluded. An earlier analysis of fewer than 750 of the donors classified V segments as functional when productive rearrangements were above 56.7% and as segregating when the standard deviation between donors was above 5%. A statistical classification framework was built for diagnosing cytomegalovirus status from the catalog of TCR beta chain sequences. A later analysis assigned V and J genes by comparing TCR nucleotide sequences with IMGT/GENE-DB human TR gene sequences. The TCRdist pipeline was used in a later analysis to assign CDR3 sequences and most-parsimonious VDJ recombination scenarios. In a later analysis, every TCR beta chain was defined by the combination of its CDR3 amino acid sequence and its V-gene family, and reads without a unique V-gene family were dropped. A later analysis removed roughly 590 highly shared, low-generation-probability nucleotide sequences to deal with suspected cross-contamination and a sequencing artifact. In a later analysis, a clonal expansion index for each public chain was calculated from normalized within-repertoire ranks of inferred template counts. Generation probabilities in a later analysis came from a VDJ recombination model fitted to out-of-frame rearrangements, and those results were checked against IGoR. In a later analysis, TCR-TCR, TCR-HLA and TCR-CMV co-occurrence was scored with hypergeometric tests, and a repertoire-size bias correction was applied to TCR pairs. False discovery rates were estimated in a later analysis by permuting HLA or CMV assignments 20 times. In a later analysis, co-occurring TCRs were grouped using DBSCAN, with TCRdist sequence similarity added in when clustering inside HLA-allele-positive subsets. For co-occurrence clustering, repertoires with fewer than 30,000 or more than 120,000 public chains were excluded, along with four or five repertoires with anomalous nucleotide sharing. TCRdb took over this immuneACCESS table, retaining in-frame rearrangements with V and J assigned. Such tables are incomplete; in checked studies, under half of the missing clones stem from an unresolved V gene, and the remainder is unexplained. The V and J calls and clone size were taken over from that table, and D and trimming were inferred from the DNA. The sample has approximately 200,000 clones on record, 82% of them singletons. The top ten clonotypes cover 6.5% of the sample.

The cohort consisted of 670 or so healthy bone marrow donors. At the time of sampling, every cohort member was nominally healthy, though immune exposures that went unrecorded were likely present. The donor tested CMV seropositive and was one of the 289 seropositive cohort members. Each donor provided a peripheral blood sample, and peripheral blood mononuclear cells were used for TCR beta sequencing. The Qiagen DNeasy Blood Extraction Kit was used to extract genomic DNA from the blood cell samples. The TCR originated in a woman aged 50 to 60 in good health and CMV-seropositive. Sequencing was carried out using PBMCs. The chain couples TRBV15 to TRBJ2-5; the D gene is perhaps TRBD2, on 6 matching bases. CDR3 region: CATSRVTGVGETQYF. The DNA is TGTGCCACCAGCAGAGTTACGGGGGTTGGAGAGACCCAGTACTTC.